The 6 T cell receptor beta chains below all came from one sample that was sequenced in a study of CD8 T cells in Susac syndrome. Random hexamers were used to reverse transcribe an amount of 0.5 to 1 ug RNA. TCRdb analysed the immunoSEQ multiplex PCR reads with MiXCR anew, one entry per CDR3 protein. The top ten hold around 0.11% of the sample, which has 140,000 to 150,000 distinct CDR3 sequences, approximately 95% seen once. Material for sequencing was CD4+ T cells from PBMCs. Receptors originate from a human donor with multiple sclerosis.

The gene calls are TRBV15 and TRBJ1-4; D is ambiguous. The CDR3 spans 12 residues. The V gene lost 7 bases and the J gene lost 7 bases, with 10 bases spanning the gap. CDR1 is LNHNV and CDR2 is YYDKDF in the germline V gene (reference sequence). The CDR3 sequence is CATIGRSEKLFF. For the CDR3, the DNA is TGTGCCACCATAGGCCGATCTGAAAAACTGTTTTTT. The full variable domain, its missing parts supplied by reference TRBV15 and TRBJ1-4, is DAMVIQNPRYQVTQFGKPVTLSCSQTLNHNVMYWYQQKSSQAPKLLFHYYDKDFNNEADTPDNFQSRRPNTSFCFLDIRSPGLGDTAMYLCATIGRSEKLFFGSGTQLSVL.

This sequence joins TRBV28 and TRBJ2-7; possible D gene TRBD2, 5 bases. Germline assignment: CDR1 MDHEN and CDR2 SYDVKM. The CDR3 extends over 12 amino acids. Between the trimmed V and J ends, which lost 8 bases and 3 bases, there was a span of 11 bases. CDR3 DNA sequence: TGTGCCAGCGCCGTGGGGAGCTACGAGCAGTACTTC. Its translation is CASAVGSYEQYF.

The DNA of the CDR3 is TGCAGTGCTAGGTACAACTCTGGGGCCAACGTCCTGACTTTC. Translating it yields CSARYNSGANVLTF. The chain recombines TRBV20-1 with TRBJ2-6; no clear D gene. Trimming stripped 3 bases from V and 0 bases from J, with 6 bases between. The CDR3 totals 14 residues. Germline loops: CDR1 DFQATT, CDR2 SNEGSKA (reference sequence).

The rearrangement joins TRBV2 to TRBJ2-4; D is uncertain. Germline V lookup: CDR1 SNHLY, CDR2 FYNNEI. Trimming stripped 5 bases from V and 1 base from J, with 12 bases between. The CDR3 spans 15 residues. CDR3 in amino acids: CASSNGIQAKNIQYF. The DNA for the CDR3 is TGTGCCAGCAGTAATGGTATTCAGGCCAAAAACATTCAGTACTTC.

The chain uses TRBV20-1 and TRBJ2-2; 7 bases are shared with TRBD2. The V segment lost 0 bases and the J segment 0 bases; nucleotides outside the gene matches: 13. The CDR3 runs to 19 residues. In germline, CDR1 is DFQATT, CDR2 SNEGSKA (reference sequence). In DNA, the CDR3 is TGCAGTGCTAGAGATGGAAGAGGCTCTAGCGGAACGAACACCGGGGAGCTGTTTTTT. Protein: CSARDGRGSSGTNTGELFF.

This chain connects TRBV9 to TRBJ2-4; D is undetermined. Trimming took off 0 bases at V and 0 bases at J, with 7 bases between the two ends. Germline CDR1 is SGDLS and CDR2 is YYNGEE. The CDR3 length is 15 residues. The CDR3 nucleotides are TGTGCCAGCAGCGTAGCGGCCGAAGCCAAAAACATTCAGTACTTC. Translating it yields CASSVAAEAKNIQYF.